Listed here are 29 T cell receptor beta chains from one sample, sequenced in a study of CD8 T cells in Susac syndrome. RNA, at about 0.5 to 1 ug, was reverse transcribed with random hexamers. TCRdb analysed the immunoSEQ multiplex PCR reads with MiXCR anew, one entry per CDR3 protein. This table has 150,000 to 200,000 distinct CDR3 sequences, roughly 92% appearing once. Material: CD4+ T cells from PBMCs. All receptors come from a human donor with multiple sclerosis.

This clonotype turned up a few times. The chain couples TRBV4-1 to TRBJ2-1; TRBD2 agrees at 9 bases. The CDR3 has 15 residues. The germline CDR1 and CDR2 sequences are MGHRA and YSYEKL. V was clipped by 0 bases and J by 10 bases; unmatched bases: 7. CDR3 sequence: CASSQEAGTSREQFF. As DNA, the CDR3 is TGCGCCAGCAGCCAAGAGGCGGGGACTAGCAGGGAGCAGTTCTTC.

This rearrangement joins TRBV5-4 to TRBJ2-7, with D unclear. The CDR3 has 12 amino acids. Trimming removed 3 bases at V and 5 bases at J, with 9 bases between. The germline V gene has CDR1 SGHNT and CDR2 YYREEE (reference sequence). Written as DNA, the CDR3 is TGTGCCAGCAGCTCGCCTGGTAACGAGCAGTACTTC. This gives the protein CASSSPGNEQYF. The full variable domain, its missing parts supplied by reference TRBV5-4 and TRBJ2-7, is ETGVTQSPTHLIKTRGQQVTLRCSSQSGHNTVSWYQQALGQGPQFIFQYYREEENGRGNFPPRFSGLQFPNYSSELNVNALELDDSALYLCASSSPGNEQYFGPGTRLTVT.

This sequence joins TRBV2 and TRBJ2-7; possibly TRBD2 for D (6 bases). V was cut by 7 bases and J by 7 bases, with 23 bases left in between. Looked up from germline, CDR1 is SNHLY and CDR2 is FYNNEI. This CDR3 has 15 residues. This CDR3 is CASNGQTSTLGEQYF. CDR3 DNA: TGTGCCAGCAATGGCCAAACTAGCACCCTTGGAGAGCAGTACTTC.

The V gene is TRBV21-1, the J gene TRBJ2-3; the table's D call, TRBD2, has no DNA check behind it. TRBV21-1 counts as a pseudogene. CDR3 length: 15 residues. CDR3 sequence (DNA): TGTGCCAGCTCCACGTGGACTAGCCCTCAGGCGACGCAGTATTTT. Encoded protein: CASSTWTSPQATQYF.

The table lists this clonotype with a count of one. This chain links TRBV4-1 with TRBJ2-3, with 10 bases that match TRBD1. The V and J ends lost 4 bases and 0 bases, in that order; junction bases with no gene match: 10. This CDR3 contains 18 residues. Germline CDR1 is MGHRA and CDR2 is YSYEKL. In nucleotides, the CDR3 is TGCGCCAGCAGCCGTACCGGGACAGGGGATGGGAGCACAGATACGCAGTATTTT. Protein sequence: CASSRTGTGDGSTDTQYF.

V usage is TRBV5-4 and J usage is TRBJ2-2, with D possibly matching TRBD1 (5 bases). V dropped 5 bases and J dropped 5 bases, with 16 bases sitting between them. Per the germline V gene, CDR1 is SGHNT and CDR2 is YYREEE (reference sequence). This CDR3 has 15 residues. DNA for the CDR3: TGTGCCAGCAGTCCCTGGCAGGGTAGTACCGGGGAGCTGTTTTTT. Residues: CASSPWQGSTGELFF.

This clonotype showed up just once. The chain is built from TRBV2 and TRBJ2-7; 10 bases are shared with TRBD2. The germline V gene encodes CDR1 SNHLY and CDR2 FYNNEI. V shed 0 bases, J shed 7 bases, and the junction held 6 bases outside the gene matches. This CDR3 comprises 15 residues. The CDR3 nucleotides are TGTGCCAGCAGTGAAGCGCCAGCGGGGGGGCTTGAGCAGTACTTC. Amino acids: CASSEAPAGGLEQYF.

The chain couples TRBV2 to TRBJ1-2; possibly TRBD1 for D (6 bases). The CDR3 covers 14 residues. The V end lost 1 base, the J end lost 5 bases, and 11 bases lay between the germline ends. Germline-derived CDR1 and CDR2 are SNHLY and FYNNEI. The CDR3 DNA reads as TGTGCCAGCAGTGAAGGGGGGCGAGGGTATGGCTACACCTTC. It translates to CASSEGGRGYGYTF.

For the CDR3, the DNA is TGTGCCAGCAGTCAGGGGACTAGCACCCCCCTCTACGAGCAGTACTTC. Its translation is CASSQGTSTPLYEQYF. V and J are TRBV12-3 or TRBV12-4 and TRBJ2-7; 9 bases line up with TRBD2. This CDR3 spans 16 amino acids. Trimming took 5 bases from V and 3 from J; bases not matched to a gene: 11.

This clonotype appeared a few times. The CDR3 sequence: CASRLEGALLQQYF. The CDR3 DNA is TGTGCCAGCAGACTTGAAGGGGCTCTCCTCCAGCAGTACTTC. The chain joins TRBV12-3 or TRBV12-4 to TRBJ2-7; TRBD1 might be the D (5 bases). The germline V and J ends were trimmed by 6 bases and 8 bases, with 20 bases remaining between them. This CDR3 is 14 amino acids long.

This clonotype was recorded only once. The chain carries TRBV20-1 and TRBJ2-5; 7 positions match TRBD2. The germline V gene has CDR1 DFQATT and CDR2 SNEGSKA (reference sequence). CDR3 size: 14 residues. V gave up 1 base and J gave up 2 bases; unmatched junction bases: 4. The CDR3 protein is CSARAPSGQETQYF. The CDR3 bases are TGCAGTGCTAGAGCCCCTAGCGGTCAAGAGACCCAGTACTTC.

A single count supports this clonotype. V usage is TRBV20-1 and J usage is TRBJ1-1; a possible D gene is TRBD1 (5 bases). CDR1 is DFQATT, CDR2 SNEGSKA, per germline (reference sequence). V was trimmed by 6 bases and J by 3 bases, leaving 20 bases between them. The length of the CDR3 is 15 residues. CDR3 in amino acids: CSAPPRGRGHTEAFF. The CDR3 region has the DNA TGCAGTGCACCACCCCGGGGGAGGGGCCACACTGAAGCTTTCTTT.

The V and J genes are TRBV5-1 and TRBJ2-1, with TRBD2 matching 12 bases. The germline V gene encodes CDR1 SGHRS and CDR2 YFSETQ. There are 17 residues in the CDR3. The V gene end was trimmed by 3 bases and the J gene end by 0 bases; junction bases not matched to a gene: 4. DNA for the CDR3: TGCGCCAGCAGCTCCGGACTAGCGGGGAGCTCCTACAATGAGCAGTTCTTC. Protein sequence: CASSSGLAGSSYNEQFF.

This rearrangement joins TRBV5-1 to TRBJ2-1; D not certain. The CDR3 spans 15 residues. Germline CDR1 and CDR2: SGHRS and YFSETQ. V was trimmed by 5 bases and J by 7 bases, leaving 19 bases between them. The CDR3 loop reads CASSDVKIGLNEQFF. The CDR3 DNA reads as TGCGCCAGCAGTGACGTAAAAATAGGGCTGAATGAGCAGTTCTTC.

V is TRBV19 and J is TRBJ1-4; no clear D. Germline-derived CDR1 and CDR2 are LNHDA and SQIVND (reference sequence). V dropped 6 bases and J dropped 6 bases, with 23 bases sitting between them. CDR3 length equals 17 residues. The CDR3 here is CASSPPNEAAVYEKLFF. The CDR3 nucleotides read TGTGCCAGTAGCCCCCCGAACGAGGCGGCGGTATATGAAAAACTGTTTTTT.

The chain combines TRBV29-1 with TRBJ2-7; D may be TRBD1 or TRBD2 (5 bases each). Trimming took 4 bases from V and 6 from J, leaving 22 bases between them. Germline V lookup: CDR1 SQVTM, CDR2 ANQGSEA. The CDR3 is made up of 15 amino acids. The CDR3 reads CSVAATAQGRGEQYF. DNA for the CDR3: TGCAGCGTTGCGGCCACGGCGCAGGGTCGGGGCGAGCAGTACTTC.

The chain uses TRBV12-3 or TRBV12-4 and TRBJ2-1; 8 bases are shared with TRBD2. The CDR3 contains 14 residues. V lost 5 bases and J lost 9; bases outside the gene matches: 9. CDR3: CASSPQAGVIEQFF. Written as DNA, the CDR3 is TGTGCCAGCAGTCCCCAAGCGGGAGTAATTGAGCAGTTCTTC.

This clonotype is a singleton in its sample. The chain has TRBV28 and TRBJ1-2; D gene ambiguous. The CDR3 spans 13 residues. The V and J ends lost 7 bases and 4 bases respectively, with 13 bases between them. The germline gives CDR1 MDHEN, CDR2 SYDVKM. In DNA form, the CDR3 reads TGTGCCAGCACCCCGGATATGTTCTATGGCTACACCTTC. It translates to CASTPDMFYGYTF.

This rearrangement joins TRBV6-2 or TRBV6-3 to TRBJ2-7; perhaps TRBD1 as D (6 bases). V lost 6 bases and J lost 2, with 11 bases in between. There are 13 residues in the CDR3. CDR1 is MNHEY and CDR2 is SVGEGT in the germline V gene. This CDR3 reads CASSLDRTYEQYF. Here the CDR3 DNA reads TGTGCCAGCAGCCTGGACAGAACCTACGAGCAGTACTTC.

V is TRBV28 and J is TRBJ2-6; D unclear. Germline CDR1 is MDHEN and CDR2 is SYDVKM. This CDR3 has 14 amino acids. V dropped 3 bases and J dropped 2 bases, with 5 bases sitting between them. The CDR3, as DNA: TGTGCCAGCAGTTTTCTGGCTGGGGCCAACGTCCTGACTTTC. Translation: CASSFLAGANVLTF.

The chain employs TRBV20-1 and TRBJ2-1; D unresolved. The CDR3 loop spans 12 amino acids. Per the germline V gene, CDR1 is DFQATT and CDR2 is SNEGSKA (reference sequence). The V gene lost 1 base and the J gene lost 8 bases, with 9 bases spanning the gap. CDR3 protein: CSARVSLDEQFF. As DNA, the CDR3 is TGCAGTGCTAGAGTGAGTTTGGATGAGCAGTTCTTC.

The chain carries TRBV3-1 and TRBJ2-3; TRBD2 matches 12 bases. In germline, CDR1 is LGHDT, CDR2 YNNKEL (reference sequence). The CDR3 totals 16 residues. The trim removed 2 bases at V and 9 bases at J, leaving 9 bases unmatched. The CDR3 loop reads CASSQSLAGGPWTQYF. In nucleotides, the CDR3 is TGTGCCAGCAGCCAAAGCCTAGCGGGGGGGCCGTGGACGCAGTATTTT.

The V call is TRBV11-2, the J call TRBJ2-3; 7 bases match TRBD2. V was pared by 5 bases and J by 6 bases, with 11 bases of the junction left unmatched. CDR3 size: 15 residues. Looked up from germline, CDR1 is SGHAT and CDR2 is FQNNGV. The CDR3 protein is CASSPAGLGGDTQYF. The CDR3 region has the DNA TGTGCCAGCAGCCCAGCGGGCCTCGGGGGGGATACGCAGTATTTT.

This clonotype was detected a few times. The gene calls are TRBV6-2 or TRBV6-3 and TRBJ1-1, with D tentatively TRBD1 (6 bases). CDR1 is MNHEY and CDR2 is SVGEGT in the germline V gene. CDR3 length: 14 residues. The V and J ends lost 2 bases and 0 bases respectively, with 7 bases between them. The CDR3 DNA is TGTGCCAGCAGTTACGGGGGCCTGAACACTGAAGCTTTCTTT. Protein: CASSYGGLNTEAFF.

The sample holds a few counts of this clonotype. The CDR3 DNA is TGTGCCAGAAGTGAGGGGTATGCCAACACCGGGGAGCTGTTTTTT. Translated: CARSEGYANTGELFF. The chain has TRBV7-2 and TRBJ2-2; the D call may be TRBD1 or TRBD2 (5 bases each). Germline CDR1 reads SGHTA; CDR2 reads FQGNSA. The CDR3 is made up of 15 amino acids. Trimming left V 9 bases short and J 2 bases short, with 16 bases between.

The rearrangement joins TRBV29-1 to TRBJ1-4, with 7 positions matching TRBD1. The CDR3 is 14 residues long. Germline CDR1 and CDR2: SQVTM and ANQGSEA. V trimming: 6 bases; J trimming: 0 bases; junction bases outside the gene matches: 4. The chain's CDR3 is CSVTDRATNEKLFF. The CDR3 DNA reads as TGCAGCGTGACCGACAGGGCAACTAATGAAAAACTGTTTTTT.

This chain connects TRBV11-2 to TRBJ2-5, with D possibly TRBD2 on 6 matching bases. The V end was cut by 5 bases, the J end by 1 base, with 8 bases between. The CDR3 covers 13 residues. Germline V gene sequence: CDR1 SGHAT, CDR2 FQNNGV. CDR3 nucleotide sequence: TGTGCCAGCAGCCGGGGGATCCAAGAGACCCAGTACTTC. It is translated as CASSRGIQETQYF.

J is TRBJ2-1 and V is TRBV4-1; no reliable D call. V lost 1 base and J 6 bases, leaving 7 bases between the germline ends. The CDR3 runs to 13 residues. Germline CDR1 MGHRA, CDR2 YSYEKL. The CDR3 region is CASSQVATNEQFF. CDR3 coding DNA: TGCGCCAGCAGCCAAGTGGCGACCAATGAGCAGTTCTTC.

The chain joins TRBV20-1 to TRBJ1-5; maybe TRBD1 (6 bases). CDR1 and CDR2 from the germline V gene are DFQATT and SNEGSKA (reference sequence). This CDR3 contains 16 residues. Between the trimmed V and J ends, which lost 1 base and 4 bases, there was a span of 17 bases. This chain's CDR3 is CSARAGAMRGNQPQHF. In DNA form, the CDR3 reads TGCAGTGCTAGAGCGGGGGCCATGCGAGGAAATCAGCCCCAGCATTTT.